This passage covers 30 T cell receptor beta chains from one sample sequenced in a study of CD8+CD57+ T cells in acquired aplastic anemia. Previously, flow cytometry had revealed CD8+CD57+ cell expansion in the patients chosen for sequencing. Template material for TCR beta VDJ and CDR3 profiling consisted of genomic DNA. TCRdb re-derived calls from the reads in MiXCR, one entry per CDR3 protein. The data hold under 500,000 distinct CDR3 sequences, with about a third observed a single time. Specimen: sorted CD4+, CD8+, or CD8+CD57+ T cells (not recorded which) from PBMCs. Receptors were obtained from a human donor with aplastic anemia.

On this clonotype itself: The junction departs from germline at one end; a sequencing error may be responsible. This rearrangement joins TRBV7-6 to TRBJ1-5, with D unclear. Per germline, CDR1 SGHVS and CDR2 FNYEAQ. The CDR3 is made up of 13 amino acids. The CDR3 reads CASSLAVNQPQHF. CDR3 sequence (DNA): TGTGCTAGCAGCTTAGCGGTCAATCAGCCCCAGCATTTT.

Of note for this clonotype: A much larger clone is a single base away; this may be a read error. This chain joins TRBV20-1 and TRBJ2-7, with D possibly TRBD1 on 6 matching bases. The CDR3 has 14 residues. CDR1 is DFQATT, CDR2 SNEGSKA, per germline (reference sequence). DNA of the CDR3: TGCCGTGCCAGGGGCCAGGGGATCGCCTACGAGCAGTACTTC. Its protein product is CRARGQGIAYEQYF.

V is TRBV6-1 and J is TRBJ1-4, with D possibly TRBD1 on 5 matching bases. Trimming took off 5 bases at V and 6 bases at J, with 13 bases between the two ends. Germline assignment: CDR1 MNHNS and CDR2 SASEGT. CDR3 length equals 14 residues. CDR3 coding DNA: TGTGCCAGCAGTCGCGACAGAGACTATGAAAAACTGTTTTTT. It specifies CASSRDRDYEKLFF.

The chain is built from TRBV2 and TRBJ1-1; 7 positions agree with TRBD1. After removal of 1 base from V and 6 bases from J, the junction contained 8 bases not matched to a gene. Looked up from germline, CDR1 is SNHLY and CDR2 is FYNNEI. The CDR3 runs to 15 residues. As DNA, the CDR3 is TGTGCCAGCAGTGAAGTCACAGGGGCAGCGGCTGAAGCTTTCTTT. Its translation is CASSEVTGAAAEAFF.

As to this clonotype: Since a much larger clone is just one base distant, this may be a read error. The chain carries TRBV20-1 and TRBJ2-7; TRBD1 aligns across 7 bases. The CDR3 consists of 13 residues. Germline CDR1 is DFQATT and CDR2 is SNEGSKA (reference sequence). Trimming at V came to 6 bases and at J to 2 bases, leaving 7 bases not matched to a gene. The CDR3 loop reads CSARDSTAYEQYF. CDR3 bases: TGCAGTGCGAGGGACAGCACCGCCTACGAGCAGTACTTC.

J is TRBJ2-3 and V is TRBV6-5, with TRBD1 matching 7 bases. Looked up from germline, CDR1 is MNHEY and CDR2 is SVGAGI. This CDR3 is built from 16 residues. V shed 4 bases, J shed 5 bases, and the junction held 12 bases outside the gene matches. CDR3: CASSLGQTRTGDTQYF. The CDR3 DNA follows: TGTGCCAGCAGTTTAGGACAGACAAGGACAGGAGATACGCAGTATTTT.

The chain is built from TRBV14 and TRBJ1-2, with TRBD1 matching over 9 bases. The CDR3 has 15 amino acids. CDR1 is SGHDN and CDR2 is FVKESK in the germline V gene. The V and J ends lost 0 bases and 8 bases, in that order; junction bases with no gene match: 7. The CDR3 DNA is TGTGCCAGCAGCCAAGATGGGCACAGGGGGCAAGGCTACACCTTC. It translates to CASSQDGHRGQGYTF.

This clonotype was observed at least ten times. The chain combines TRBV5-1 with TRBJ2-7; 10 bases line up with TRBD2. From germline, CDR1 is SGHRS and CDR2 YFSETQ. V lost 0 bases to trimming and J lost 2 bases; unmatched junction nucleotides: 8. CDR3 size: 17 residues. CDR3 residues: CASSLGGGSGRPYEQYF. CDR3 DNA: TGCGCCAGCAGCTTGGGGGGAGGTAGCGGGAGGCCCTACGAGCAGTACTTC. The full variable domain, completed using reference TRBV5-1 and TRBJ2-7, is KAGVTQTPRYLIKTRGQQVTLSCSPISGHRSVSWYQQTPGQGLQFLFEYFSETQRNKGNFPGRFSGRQFSNSRSEMNVSTLELGDSALYLCASSLGGGSGRPYEQYFGPGTRLTVT.

This clonotype was observed once. Being one base from a much bigger clone, this may be a read error. The CDR3 here is CSVRTDYHQPQHF. For the CDR3, the DNA is TGCAGTGTCCGGACGGATTATCACCAGCCCCAGCATTTT. The chain joins TRBV20-1 to TRBJ1-5; D not resolved. V lost 7 bases, J lost 7 bases, and 17 bases lay in between. This CDR3 region has 13 residues. Germline V lookup: CDR1 DFQATT, CDR2 SNEGSKA (reference sequence).

As concerns this clonotype: Here the CDR3 omits its conserved ending phenylalanine or tryptophan, so a read error is the likely source. The chain couples TRBV2 to TRBJ1-1, with 8 nucleotides matching TRBD1. Germline CDR1 SNHLY, CDR2 FYNNEI. J lost 6 bases, V lost 6 bases, and 15 bases had no gene match. CDR3 size: 16 residues. The CDR3 protein is CASSVVLQGGDAEAFY. The CDR3 DNA is TGTGCCAGCAGCGTAGTATTACAGGGGGGCGACGCTGAAGCTTTCTAT.

This clonotype appeared a few times. At one boundary the junction diverges from the germline segment, which might be a read error. The chain uses TRBV20-1 and TRBJ1-3, with D unresolved. In germline, CDR1 is DFQATT, CDR2 SNEGSKA (reference sequence). The CDR3 is made up of 13 amino acids. This chain's CDR3 is CNASGPAGNTIYF. The CDR3 DNA reads TGCAATGCTAGTGGGCCGGCTGGAAACACCATATATTTT.

This clonotype was observed a handful of times. This CDR3 reads CASSQLSTSGGPSYEQYF. In DNA form, the CDR3 reads TGTGCCAGCAGCCAATTATCGACTAGCGGGGGTCCCTCCTACGAGCAGTACTTC. V and J are TRBV4-2 and TRBJ2-7; 12 bases fit TRBD2. The germline V gene has CDR1 LGHNA and CDR2 YNFKEQ. The CDR3 has 18 amino acids. V dropped 2 bases and J dropped 0; count of bases not matched to a gene: 8.

This clonotype was seen a few times. This chain's CDR3 is CASSVHRENGYTF. In nucleotides, the CDR3 is TGTGCCAGCAGTGTGCACAGGGAAAATGGCTACACCTTC. This chain connects TRBV6-1 to TRBJ1-2; D perhaps matches TRBD1 (6 bases). This CDR3 spans 13 amino acids. Deletions cut 4 bases from V and 6 bases from J, with 12 bases between. Germline V gene data show CDR1 as MNHNS and CDR2 as SASEGT.

Worth noting for this clonotype: Just one base apart from a much larger clone, this may be a read error. The final CDR3 position lacks the conserved phenylalanine or tryptophan, pointing to a likely read error. The chain is built from TRBV7-9 and TRBJ1-5; D not resolved. The germline V gene has CDR1 SEHNR and CDR2 FQNEAQ (reference sequence). The CDR3 length is 15 residues. Trimming removed 1 base from V and 1 base from J, with 8 bases in between. The CDR3 sequence is CASSLDETSNQPQHL. The CDR3 DNA sequence: TGTGCCAGCAGCTTAGATGAGACAAGCAATCAGCCCCAGCATCTT.

In DNA form, the CDR3 reads TGCGCCAGCAGCCAGAGCCAGCCCAATCAGCCCCAGCATTTT. This encodes CASSQSQPNQPQHF. J is TRBJ1-5 and V is TRBV4-1; no clear D. This CDR3 spans 14 amino acids. With 3 bases removed from V and 3 bases from J, the gap between germline ends came to 9 bases. Germline CDR1 and CDR2: MGHRA and YSYEKL.

This clonotype occurred many times. V gene TRBV10-2 combines with J gene TRBJ1-2; TRBD1 aligns across 7 bases. Trimming removed 1 base from V and 8 bases from J; junction bases left unmatched: 4. The CDR3 is made up of 13 amino acids. Germline CDR1 is WSHSY and CDR2 is SAAADI. CDR3 DNA: TGCGCCAGCAGTGAGTACGCAGGGGGAGGCTACACCTTC. Protein product: CASSEYAGGGYTF.

This chain connects TRBV5-4 to TRBJ2-7; 12 nucleotides match TRBD1. Germline V gene lookup returns CDR1 SGHNT and CDR2 YYREEE (reference sequence). The CDR3 length is 15 residues. V lost 0 bases and J lost 7; bases outside the gene matches: 5. The CDR3 here is CASSLGGQGAREQYF. The DNA of the CDR3 is TGTGCCAGCAGCTTGGGGGGACAGGGGGCGCGGGAGCAGTACTTC. Full variable domain (outside the CDR3, taken from reference TRBV5-4 and TRBJ2-7): ETGVTQSPTHLIKTRGQQVTLRCSSQSGHNTVSWYQQALGQGPQFIFQYYREEENGRGNFPPRFSGLQFPNYSSELNVNALELDDSALYLCASSLGGQGAREQYFGPGTRLTVT.

This clonotype was seen many times. V and J are TRBV9 and TRBJ1-2; tentative D call: TRBD1 (6 bases). Trimming removed 3 bases from V and 4 bases from J, with 16 bases in between. The length of the CDR3 is 15 residues. Germline values: CDR1 SGDLS, CDR2 YYNGEE. This chain's CDR3 is CASSAGGGPPYGYTF. DNA for the CDR3: TGTGCCAGCAGCGCCGGTGGGGGGCCTCCCTATGGCTACACCTTC.

This clonotype occurred a few times. The rearrangement links TRBV27 to TRBJ2-7; 11 nucleotides align to TRBD1. In germline, CDR1 is MNHEY, CDR2 SMNVEV (reference sequence). The CDR3 runs to 13 residues. Trimming removed 7 bases from V and 7 bases from J; junction bases left unmatched: 6. The CDR3 DNA sequence: TGTGCCAGCAAGGGACAGGGGGTAAGGGAGCAGTACTTC. Protein product: CASKGQGVREQYF.

The chain employs TRBV9 and TRBJ1-1; TRBD1 agrees at 9 bases. CDR1 is SGDLS and CDR2 is YYNGEE in the germline V gene. The V segment lost 4 bases and the J segment 7 bases; nucleotides outside the gene matches: 14. This CDR3 comprises 16 residues. The DNA of the CDR3 is TGTGCCAGCAGCCAAGGTTTTGGAACAGGGGGCGGTGAAGCTTTCTTT. Translation: CASSQGFGTGGGEAFF.

This clonotype was recorded a few times. The chain is built from TRBV28 and TRBJ1-6, with 9 bases aligning to TRBD1. The CDR3 runs 15 residues. V dropped 5 bases and J dropped 9; count of bases not matched to a gene: 8. Per the germline V gene, CDR1 is MDHEN and CDR2 is SYDVKM. DNA for the CDR3: TGTGCCAGCAGTGAACCGGGACAGGGCACTTCACCCCTCCACTTT. Amino acid sequence: CASSEPGQGTSPLHF.

The V call is TRBV5-1, the J call TRBJ2-3; unclear D gene. CDR3 length: 14 amino acids. The germline gives CDR1 SGHRS, CDR2 YFSETQ. Trimming removed 4 bases at V and 4 bases at J, with 13 bases between. CDR3 in amino acids: CASSIDSGADTQYF. Here the CDR3 DNA reads TGCGCCAGCAGCATTGACTCTGGTGCAGATACGCAGTATTTT. Looking up the rest from reference TRBV5-1 and TRBJ2-3 gives the full variable domain: KAGVTQTPRYLIKTRGQQVTLSCSPISGHRSVSWYQQTPGQGLQFLFEYFSETQRNKGNFPGRFSGRQFSNSRSEMNVSTLELGDSALYLCASSIDSGADTQYFGPGTRLTVL.

Concerning this clonotype itself: This may be a read error, as it is one base from a much larger clone. This chain links TRBV5-1 with TRBJ1-6; D is unclear. V was shortened by 5 bases and J by 9 bases, with 12 bases between the two germline ends. The CDR3 loop spans 13 amino acids. Germline V CDR1 and CDR2: SGHRS, YFSETQ. The CDR3 region is CASRREVGSPLHF. The CDR3 DNA reads as TGCGCCAGCAGGCGCGAAGTAGGTTCACCCCTCCACTTT.

This clonotype occurred a few times. The J gene is TRBJ2-1, the V gene TRBV20-1; TRBD2 aligns across 8 bases. Germline CDR1 DFQATT, CDR2 SNEGSKA (reference sequence). The CDR3 consists of 15 residues. V was pared by 3 bases and J by 0 bases, with 4 bases of the junction left unmatched. CDR3 sequence (DNA): TGCAGTGCTAGGCGGGGGGCTAGCTCCTACAATGAGCAGTTCTTC. Residues: CSARRGASSYNEQFF.

This clonotype turned up a few times. The rearrangement joins TRBV20-1 to TRBJ1-1; D remains unclear. The V end lost 6 bases, the J end lost 3 bases, and 11 bases lay between the germline ends. CDR3 length equals 12 residues. Germline values: CDR1 DFQATT, CDR2 SNEGSKA (reference sequence). The CDR3 bases are TGCAGTGCGACCGTCGTAGACACTGAAGCTTTCTTT. Translation: CSATVVDTEAFF.

The chain has TRBV6-1 and TRBJ2-5, with 8 bases matching TRBD1. This CDR3 spans 15 amino acids. Germline values: CDR1 MNHNS, CDR2 SASEGT. V was clipped by 4 bases and J by 2 bases; unmatched bases: 6. The CDR3 region has the DNA TGTGCCAGCAGTGCAGGGGGCAGTGGGCAAGAGACCCAGTACTTC. Protein product: CASSAGGSGQETQYF.

The CDR3 DNA sequence: TGTGCCATCAGTGAGTCAGGAGGAGGGTCTAGGTACGAGCAGTACTTC. Protein product: CAISESGGGSRYEQYF. The J gene is TRBJ2-7, the V gene TRBV10-3, with D perhaps matching TRBD2 (6 bases). Germline CDR1 is ENHRY and CDR2 is SYGVKD. V lost 0 bases and J 4 bases, leaving 16 bases between the germline ends. The CDR3 length is 16 residues.

This clonotype was seen many times. The CDR3 is CSVLIREAFF. DNA for the CDR3: TGCAGTGTCCTGATCCGGGAAGCTTTCTTT. This chain links TRBV20-1 with TRBJ1-1; D gene ambiguous. Deletions cut 7 bases from V and 8 bases from J, with 11 bases between. Germline lookup yields CDR1 DFQATT and CDR2 SNEGSKA (reference sequence). The CDR3 contains 10 residues.

The chain couples TRBV30 to TRBJ1-1; D is unclear. With 2 bases removed from V and 5 bases from J, the gap between germline ends came to 12 bases. This CDR3 comprises 13 residues. Germline V CDR1 and CDR2: GTSNPN, SVGIG (reference sequence). CDR3: CAWSLFATTEAFF. CDR3 DNA sequence: TGTGCCTGGAGTCTGTTTGCAACAACTGAAGCTTTCTTT.

In its sample, this clonotype was seen a few times. The chain uses TRBV7-9 and TRBJ2-1, with 8 bases matching TRBD1. Germline V gives CDR1 SEHNR, CDR2 FQNEAQ (reference sequence). This CDR3 comprises 16 residues. V gave up 5 bases and J gave up 5 bases; unmatched junction bases: 11. In nucleotides, the CDR3 is TGTGCCAGCAGCAAAATCCGGGACAGGAAAGACAATGAGCAGTTCTTC. The encoded protein is CASSKIRDRKDNEQFF. Full variable domain (missing parts from reference TRBV7-9 and TRBJ2-1): DTGVSQNPRHKITKRGQNVTFRCDPISEHNRLYWYRQTLGQGPEFLTYFQNEAQLEKSRLLSDRFSAERPKGSFSTLEIQRTEQGDSAMYLCASSKIRDRKDNEQFFGPGTRLTVL.